This T cell receptor beta chain is from a study of blood T cells in healthy people across ages. Whole-study results and caveats: Not knowing donor CMV status may have confounded expanded clonotype changes.

This clonotype showed up just a few times. The antigen is undetermined. Primers used in a second PCR of about 6 to 11 cycles were a sample-barcoded 5' primer and a J-beta primer mix. TCRdb independently ran MiXCR on the 5' RACE reads; one entry per CDR3 protein. The sample lists under 1 million distinct CDR3 sequences, under 45% occurring once. This sequence was found in a man in his 60s in good health. Sequencing was carried out using blood.

The CDR3 loop is CASSEGGGVAVHEQFF. In nucleotides, the CDR3 is TGTGCCAGCAGTGAGGGGGGCGGGGTAGCTGTCCATGAGCAGTTCTTC. The chain uses TRBV2 and TRBJ2-1, with D perhaps given as TRBD1 or TRBD2 (6 bases each). The CDR3 has 16 residues. V gave up 3 bases and J gave up 8 bases, with 20 bases separating them. Per the germline V gene, CDR1 is SNHLY and CDR2 is FYNNEI.